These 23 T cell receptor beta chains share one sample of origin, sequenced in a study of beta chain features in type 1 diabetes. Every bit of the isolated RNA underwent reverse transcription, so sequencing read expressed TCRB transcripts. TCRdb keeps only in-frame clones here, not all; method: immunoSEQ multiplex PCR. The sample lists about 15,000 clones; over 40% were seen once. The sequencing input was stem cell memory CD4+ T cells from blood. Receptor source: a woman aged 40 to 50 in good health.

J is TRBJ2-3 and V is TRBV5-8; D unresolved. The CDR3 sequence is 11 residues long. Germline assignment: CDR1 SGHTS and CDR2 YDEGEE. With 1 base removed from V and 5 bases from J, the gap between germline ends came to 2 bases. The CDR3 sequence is CASSLRDTQYF. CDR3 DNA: TGTGCCAGCAGCTTGCGAGATACGCAGTATTTT.

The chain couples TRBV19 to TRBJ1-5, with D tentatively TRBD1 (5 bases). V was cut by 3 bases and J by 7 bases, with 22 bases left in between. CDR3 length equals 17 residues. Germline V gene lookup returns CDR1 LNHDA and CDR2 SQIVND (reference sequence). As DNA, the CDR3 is TGTGCCAGTAGTATCGCGATCGGGGGGGTTTTAGGCCAGCCCCAGCATTTT. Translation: CASSIAIGGVLGQPQHF.

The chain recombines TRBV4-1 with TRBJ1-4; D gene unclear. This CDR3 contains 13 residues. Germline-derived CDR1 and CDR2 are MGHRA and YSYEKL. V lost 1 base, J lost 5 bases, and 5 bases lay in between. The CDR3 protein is CASSQAVNEKLFF. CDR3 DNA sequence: TGCGCCAGCAGCCAAGCGGTAAATGAAAAACTGTTTTTT.

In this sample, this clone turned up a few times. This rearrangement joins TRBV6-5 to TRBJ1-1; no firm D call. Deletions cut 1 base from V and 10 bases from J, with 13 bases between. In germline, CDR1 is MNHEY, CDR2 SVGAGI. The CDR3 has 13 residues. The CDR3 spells CASSYFESSGAFF. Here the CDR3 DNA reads TGTGCCAGCAGTTACTTTGAGTCCTCCGGAGCTTTCTTT.

The CDR3 is CASSYVASFGNQETQYF. DNA of the CDR3: TGTGCCAGCAGCTACGTCGCCTCCTTCGGGAACCAAGAGACCCAGTACTTC. The genes are TRBV7-8 and TRBJ2-5, with D possibly being TRBD2 (5 bases). V lost 4 bases to trimming and J lost 0 bases, with 18 bases between them. The CDR3 sequence is 17 residues long. The germline CDR1 and CDR2 sequences are SGHVS and FQNEAQ.

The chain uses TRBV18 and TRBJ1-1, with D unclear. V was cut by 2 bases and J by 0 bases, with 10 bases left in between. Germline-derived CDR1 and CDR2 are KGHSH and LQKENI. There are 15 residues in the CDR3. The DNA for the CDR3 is TGTGCCAGCTCACCAGCGGTCGGGATGAACACTGAAGCTTTCTTT. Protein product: CASSPAVGMNTEAFF.

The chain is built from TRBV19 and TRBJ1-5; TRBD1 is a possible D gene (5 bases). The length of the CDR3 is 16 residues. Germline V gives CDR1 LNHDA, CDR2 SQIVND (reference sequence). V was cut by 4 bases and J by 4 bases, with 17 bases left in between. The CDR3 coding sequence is TGTGCCAGTAGTACCCGGGGGAGGGTAGCAAATCAGCCCCAGCATTTT. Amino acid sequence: CASSTRGRVANQPQHF.

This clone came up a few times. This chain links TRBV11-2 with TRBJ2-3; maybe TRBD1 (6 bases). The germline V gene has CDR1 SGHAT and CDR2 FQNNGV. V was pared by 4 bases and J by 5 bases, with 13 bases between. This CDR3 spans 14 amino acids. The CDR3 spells CASSSQGQEDTQYF. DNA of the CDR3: TGTGCCAGCAGCTCGCAGGGGCAAGAAGATACGCAGTATTTT.

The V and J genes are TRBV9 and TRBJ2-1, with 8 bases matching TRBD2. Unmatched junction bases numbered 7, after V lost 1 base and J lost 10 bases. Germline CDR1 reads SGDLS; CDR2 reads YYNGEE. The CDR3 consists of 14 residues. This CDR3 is CASSVRGGREEQFF. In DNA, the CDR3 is TGTGCCAGCAGCGTACGGGGGGGGCGGGAGGAGCAGTTCTTC.

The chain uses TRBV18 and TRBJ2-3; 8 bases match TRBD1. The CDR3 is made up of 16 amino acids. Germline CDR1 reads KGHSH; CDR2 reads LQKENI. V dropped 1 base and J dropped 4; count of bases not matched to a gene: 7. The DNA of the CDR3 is TGTGCCAGCTCACCACTGACAGGGGAAGGGGCAGATACGCAGTATTTT. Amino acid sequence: CASSPLTGEGADTQYF.

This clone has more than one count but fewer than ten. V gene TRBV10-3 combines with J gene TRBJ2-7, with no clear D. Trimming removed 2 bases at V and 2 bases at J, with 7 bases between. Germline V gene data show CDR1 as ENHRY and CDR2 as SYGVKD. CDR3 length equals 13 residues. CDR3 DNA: TGTGCCATCAGTGAGAACGGAGCCTACGAGCAGTACTTC. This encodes CAISENGAYEQYF.

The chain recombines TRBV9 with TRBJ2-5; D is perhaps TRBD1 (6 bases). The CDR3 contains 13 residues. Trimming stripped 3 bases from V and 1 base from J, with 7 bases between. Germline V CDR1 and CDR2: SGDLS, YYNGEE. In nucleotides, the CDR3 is TGTGCCAGCAGCGGGGGGCCCCAAGAGACCCAGTACTTC. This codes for CASSGGPQETQYF.

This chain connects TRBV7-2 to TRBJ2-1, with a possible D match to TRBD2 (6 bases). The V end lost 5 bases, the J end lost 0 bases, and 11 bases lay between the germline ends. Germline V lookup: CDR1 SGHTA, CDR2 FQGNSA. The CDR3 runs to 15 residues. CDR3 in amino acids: CASSLRDFSYNEQFF. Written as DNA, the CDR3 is TGTGCCAGCAGCCTCCGGGACTTCTCCTACAATGAGCAGTTCTTC. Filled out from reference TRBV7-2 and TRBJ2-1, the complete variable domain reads GAGVSQSPSNKVTEKGKDVELRCDPISGHTALYWYRQSLGQGLEFLIYFQGNSAPDKSGLPSDRFSAERTGGSVSTLTIQRTQQEDSAVYLCASSLRDFSYNEQFFGPGTRLTVL.

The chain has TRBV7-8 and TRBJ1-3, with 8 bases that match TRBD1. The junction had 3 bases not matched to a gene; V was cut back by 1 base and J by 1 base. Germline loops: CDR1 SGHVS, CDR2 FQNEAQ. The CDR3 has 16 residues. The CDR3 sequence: CASSLGQGSSGNTIYF. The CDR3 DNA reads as TGTGCCAGCAGCTTAGGACAGGGGTCGTCTGGAAACACCATATATTTT.

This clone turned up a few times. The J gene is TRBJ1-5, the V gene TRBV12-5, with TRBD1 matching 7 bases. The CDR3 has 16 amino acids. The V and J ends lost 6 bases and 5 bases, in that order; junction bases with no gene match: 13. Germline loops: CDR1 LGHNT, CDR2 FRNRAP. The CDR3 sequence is CASGPRGRGSDQPQHF. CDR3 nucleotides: TGTGCTAGTGGCCCTCGGGGCAGGGGGTCGGATCAGCCCCAGCATTTT.

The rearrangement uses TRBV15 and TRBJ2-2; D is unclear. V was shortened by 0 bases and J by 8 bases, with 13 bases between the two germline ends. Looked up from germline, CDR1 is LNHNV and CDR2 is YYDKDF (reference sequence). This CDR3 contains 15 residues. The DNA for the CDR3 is TGTGCCACCAGCAGAGAAAAGACATTCACAGGGGAGCTGTTTTTT. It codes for CATSREKTFTGELFF.

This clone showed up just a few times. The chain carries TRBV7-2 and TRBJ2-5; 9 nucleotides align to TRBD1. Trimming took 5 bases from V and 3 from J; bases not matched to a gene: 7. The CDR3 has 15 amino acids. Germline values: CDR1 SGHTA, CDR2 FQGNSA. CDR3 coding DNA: TGTGCCAGCAGCCCAGGGCGGACAGGGGAAGAGACCCAGTACTTC. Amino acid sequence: CASSPGRTGEETQYF. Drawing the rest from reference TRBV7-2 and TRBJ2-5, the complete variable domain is GAGVSQSPSNKVTEKGKDVELRCDPISGHTALYWYRQSLGQGLEFLIYFQGNSAPDKSGLPSDRFSAERTGGSVSTLTIQRTQQEDSAVYLCASSPGRTGEETQYFGPGTRLLVL.

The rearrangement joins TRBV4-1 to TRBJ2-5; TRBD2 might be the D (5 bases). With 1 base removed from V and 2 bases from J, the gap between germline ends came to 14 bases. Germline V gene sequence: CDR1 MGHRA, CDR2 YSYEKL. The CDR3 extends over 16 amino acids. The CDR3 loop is CASSQGGGRRQETQYF. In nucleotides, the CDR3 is TGCGCCAGCAGCCAAGGAGGAGGCAGGAGACAAGAGACCCAGTACTTC.

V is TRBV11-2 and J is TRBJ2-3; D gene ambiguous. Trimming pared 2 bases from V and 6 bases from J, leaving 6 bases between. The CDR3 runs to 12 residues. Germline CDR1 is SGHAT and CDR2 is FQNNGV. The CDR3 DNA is TGTGCCAGCAGCTTAAATCGGGATACGCAGTATTTT. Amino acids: CASSLNRDTQYF.

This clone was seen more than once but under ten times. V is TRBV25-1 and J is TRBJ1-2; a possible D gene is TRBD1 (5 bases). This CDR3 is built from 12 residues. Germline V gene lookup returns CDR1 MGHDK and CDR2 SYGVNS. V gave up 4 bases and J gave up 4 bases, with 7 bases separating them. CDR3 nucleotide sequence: TGTGCCAGCAGTGCAGGGTTCTATGGCTACACCTTC. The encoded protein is CASSAGFYGYTF.

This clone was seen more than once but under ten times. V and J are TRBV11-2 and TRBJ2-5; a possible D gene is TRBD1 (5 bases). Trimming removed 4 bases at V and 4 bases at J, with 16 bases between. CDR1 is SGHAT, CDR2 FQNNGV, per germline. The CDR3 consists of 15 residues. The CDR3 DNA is TGTGCCAGCAGCTCGCGCCACCAGGGTCCAGAGACCCAGTACTTC. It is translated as CASSSRHQGPETQYF.

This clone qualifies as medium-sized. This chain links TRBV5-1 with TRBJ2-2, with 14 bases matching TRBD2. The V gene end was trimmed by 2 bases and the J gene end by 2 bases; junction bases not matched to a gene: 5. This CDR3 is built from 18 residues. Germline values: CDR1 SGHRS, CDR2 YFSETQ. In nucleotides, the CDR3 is TGCGCCAGCAGCTTACAGGGACTAGCGGGGGTTAACACCGGGGAGCTGTTTTTT. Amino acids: CASSLQGLAGVNTGELFF.

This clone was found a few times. The CDR3 reads CASSQSRAPRLQYEQYF. In DNA form, the CDR3 reads TGCGCCAGCAGTCAATCCCGGGCCCCGCGACTACAATACGAGCAGTACTTC. V and J are TRBV23-1 and TRBJ2-7; D perhaps matches TRBD2 (5 bases). TRBV23-1 belongs to the ORF category, with a function that is uncertain. V lost 0 bases, J lost 4 bases, and 19 bases lay in between. The CDR3 sequence is 17 residues long.